These 29 T cell receptor beta chains were sequenced from one sample in a study of early T cells in non-severe SARS-CoV-2 infection (dated by TCRdb to 2020 to 2023). Library method: 5' RACE. The sequencing machine was a NextSeq 500. Using fastp at Q25 and MiXCR, TCRdb reprocessed the public reads and kept productive beta chains. Records with the same CDR3 protein are collapsed into one entry carrying the most frequent genes and DNA. The table for this sample lists about 90,000 distinct CDR3 sequences; about 12% of them were counted only once. Clones ranked in the top ten supply under 4.5% of the sample. The sequencing here drew on whole blood, taken at baseline. The receptors stem from an adult who was a healthcare worker with PCR-confirmed SARS-CoV-2 infection or an uninfected control (not recorded which).

In its sample, this clonotype was seen a few times. This chain connects TRBV20-1 to TRBJ2-7; TRBD2 agrees at 9 bases. CDR3 length: 14 residues. The V and J ends lost 6 bases and 4 bases, in that order; junction bases with no gene match: 10. From germline, CDR1 is DFQATT and CDR2 SNEGSKA (reference sequence). The CDR3, as DNA: TGCAGTGCGCGGTTGCGGGGGGGCTTATACGAGCAGTACTTC. It is translated as CSARLRGGLYEQYF.

This clonotype was seen a few times. This chain joins TRBV27 and TRBJ2-5; D possibly corresponds to TRBD1 (6 bases). Trimming stripped 6 bases from V and 0 bases from J, with 17 bases between. Looked up from germline, CDR1 is MNHEY and CDR2 is SMNVEV (reference sequence). CDR3 size: 16 residues. CDR3 sequence: CASRPTRTGNQETQYF. DNA for the CDR3: TGTGCCAGCAGACCCACCCGCACAGGGAACCAAGAGACCCAGTACTTC.

The rearrangement uses TRBV28 and TRBJ2-7, with D hard to call. The V end lost 3 bases, the J end lost 0 bases, and 12 bases lay between the germline ends. Germline CDR1 reads MDHEN; CDR2 reads SYDVKM. The CDR3 loop spans 15 amino acids. CDR3 bases: TGTGCCAGCAGTTTGACGGACCGCAGCTCCTACGAGCAGTACTTC. It codes for CASSLTDRSSYEQYF.

This clonotype has more than one count but fewer than ten. The V gene is TRBV11-2, the J gene TRBJ2-5, with 9 bases identical to TRBD2. The germline CDR1 and CDR2 sequences are SGHAT and FQNNGV. This CDR3 region has 17 residues. V lost 0 bases to trimming and J lost 0 bases; unmatched junction nucleotides: 5. Here the CDR3 DNA reads TGTGCCAGCAGCTTAGATGGGGCTAGCGGGGACCAAGAGACCCAGTACTTC. It yields the protein CASSLDGASGDQETQYF.

This chain links TRBV5-4 with TRBJ1-2, with D perhaps matching TRBD1 (5 bases). Germline V gene data show CDR1 as SGHNT and CDR2 as YYREEE (reference sequence). CDR3 length: 13 amino acids. V lost 4 bases and J 4 bases, leaving 11 bases between the germline ends. The CDR3: CASSGDGRYGYTF. DNA for the CDR3: TGTGCCAGCAGCGGGGACGGACGCTATGGCTACACCTTC. The whole variable domain, remainder taken from reference TRBV5-4 and TRBJ1-2, is ETGVTQSPTHLIKTRGQQVTLRCSSQSGHNTVSWYQQALGQGPQFIFQYYREEENGRGNFPPRFSGLQFPNYSSELNVNALELDDSALYLCASSGDGRYGYTFGSGTRLTVV.

The J gene is TRBJ2-3, the V gene TRBV9; the D is unclear. Germline CDR1 and CDR2: SGDLS and YYNGEE. The CDR3 runs 13 residues. Trimming stripped 0 bases from V and 0 bases from J, with 2 bases between. The CDR3 bases are TGTGCCAGCAGCGTAGCTAGCACAGATACGCAGTATTTT. It is translated as CASSVASTDTQYF.

Only a few counts were recorded for this clonotype. The CDR3 protein is CASSLSQDPTQYF. CDR3 sequence (DNA): TGCGCCAGCAGCTTATCACAGGATCCTACGCAGTATTTT. The chain is built from TRBV5-1 and TRBJ2-3, with D perhaps TRBD1 (5 bases). CDR1 is SGHRS and CDR2 is YFSETQ in the germline V gene. This CDR3 has 13 residues. V shed 2 bases and J shed 8 bases, with 12 bases lying between them.

The sample holds many counts of this clonotype. V gene TRBV7-2 combines with J gene TRBJ1-1; no clear D. This CDR3 contains 14 residues. V was shortened by 2 bases and J by 8 bases, with 15 bases between the two germline ends. Germline lookup yields CDR1 SGHTA and CDR2 FQGNSA. The CDR3 loop is CASSLSVVGREAFF. CDR3 sequence (DNA): TGTGCCAGCAGCTTATCCGTCGTTGGTAGGGAAGCTTTCTTT.

This clonotype was detected many times. The rearrangement uses TRBV10-2 and TRBJ1-1; 11 bases map to TRBD1. Losses at the gene ends were 6 bases for V and 5 bases for J; bases not matched to a gene: 8. The CDR3 is 15 amino acids. The V gene's germline CDR1 is WSHSY and CDR2 SAAADI. The CDR3 nucleotides read TGCGCCAGCAGGAAGGGGGACAGGGGGAATACTGAAGCTTTCTTT. Amino acids: CASRKGDRGNTEAFF.

Only a few counts were recorded for this clonotype. The rearrangement joins TRBV7-9 to TRBJ2-5; TRBD2 matches 12 bases. V shed 6 bases and J 4 bases; nucleotides not matched to a gene: 0. Germline V gives CDR1 SEHNR, CDR2 FQNEAQ (reference sequence). The CDR3 loop spans 13 amino acids. The CDR3 is CASRTSGGETQYF. The CDR3 nucleotides read TGTGCCAGCAGGACTAGCGGGGGAGAGACCCAGTACTTC.

This clonotype was seen a few times. A much larger clone sits a single nucleotide away, making a read error possible. The CDR3 bases are TGTGCCAGCAGGGACACCTACGAGCAGTACTTC. Translation gives CASRDTYEQYF. The chain carries TRBV28 and TRBJ2-7; D is possibly TRBD1 (5 bases). In germline, CDR1 is MDHEN, CDR2 SYDVKM. The germline V and J ends were trimmed by 6 bases and 2 bases, with 5 bases remaining between them. This CDR3 spans 11 amino acids. The full variable domain, in which reference TRBV28 and TRBJ2-7 provide the parts outside the CDR3, is DVKVTQSSRYLVKRTGEKVFLECVQDMDHENMFWYRQDPGLGLRLIYFSYDVKMKEKGDIPEGYSVSREKKERFSLILESASTNQTSMYLCASRDTYEQYFGPGTRLTVT.

This clonotype appeared a few times. V and J are TRBV18 and TRBJ2-1; the match to TRBD1 covers 7 bases. CDR1 and CDR2 (germline): KGHSH, LQKENI. V shed 2 bases and J 6 bases; nucleotides not matched to a gene: 7. The CDR3 extends over 15 amino acids. The CDR3 here is CASSPGNAGGNEQFF. The CDR3 DNA follows: TGTGCCAGCTCACCAGGGAACGCAGGGGGCAATGAGCAGTTCTTC.

The chain links TRBV27 to TRBJ2-7; weak D call: TRBD1 (6 bases). This CDR3 contains 17 residues. V was pared by 5 bases and J by 2 bases, with 22 bases between. CDR1 and CDR2 (germline): MNHEY, SMNVEV (reference sequence). CDR3 residues: CASSLSPDTGTTYEQYF. For the CDR3, the DNA is TGTGCCAGCAGTCTCTCCCCCGACACAGGGACCACCTACGAGCAGTACTTC.

The chain carries TRBV27 and TRBJ2-7; TRBD2 aligns across 9 bases. V shed 5 bases, J shed 4 bases, and the junction held 9 bases outside the gene matches. Germline CDR1 MNHEY, CDR2 SMNVEV (reference sequence). This CDR3 spans 15 amino acids. Written as DNA, the CDR3 is TGTGCCAGCAGTGACTTCAGCGGGGGGTATTACGAGCAGTACTTC. It specifies CASSDFSGGYYEQYF.

This clonotype has just a few counts. The V and J genes are TRBV5-4 and TRBJ2-7; 15 bases map to TRBD2. There are 16 residues in the CDR3. The junction had 6 bases not matched to a gene; V was cut back by 4 bases and J by 4 bases. Germline CDR1 reads SGHNT; CDR2 reads YYREEE (reference sequence). Here the CDR3 DNA reads TGTGCCAGCAGCGAAACCGGGACTAGCGGGAGGTACGAGCAGTACTTC. Translation gives CASSETGTSGRYEQYF.

This clonotype showed up just a few times. The V and J genes are TRBV3-1 and TRBJ2-7; D assignment may be TRBD1 or TRBD2 (5 bases each). Trimming left V 5 bases short and J 3 bases short, with 14 bases between. The CDR3 totals 14 residues. The germline V gene encodes CDR1 LGHDT and CDR2 YNNKEL (reference sequence). The CDR3 coding sequence is TGTGCCAGCAGCACACCGGGACGTCGCTACGAGCAGTACTTC. Its protein is CASSTPGRRYEQYF.

In this sample, this clonotype turned up a few times. V is TRBV7-2 and J is TRBJ1-5; TRBD1 matches at 7 bases. Trimming removed 0 bases from V and 4 bases from J; junction bases left unmatched: 0. Germline V gene sequence: CDR1 SGHTA, CDR2 FQGNSA. The CDR3 length is 14 residues. The CDR3 region is CASSLATGNQPQHF. The DNA for the CDR3 is TGTGCCAGCAGCTTAGCGACAGGGAATCAGCCCCAGCATTTT. The entire variable domain, with the rest obtained from reference TRBV7-2 and TRBJ1-5, is as follows: GAGVSQSPSNKVTEKGKDVELRCDPISGHTALYWYRQSLGQGLEFLIYFQGNSAPDKSGLPSDRFSAERTGGSVSTLTIQRTQQEDSAVYLCASSLATGNQPQHFGDGTRLSIL.

The genes are TRBV9 and TRBJ1-4, with no clear D. This CDR3 region has 14 residues. Germline lookup yields CDR1 SGDLS and CDR2 YYNGEE. Trimming took off 4 bases at V and 4 bases at J, with 11 bases between the two ends. CDR3 nucleotide sequence: TGTGCCAGCAGCCCCCCTGGGAATAATGAAAAACTGTTTTTT. Encoded protein: CASSPPGNNEKLFF.

This clonotype appeared a few times. This rearrangement joins TRBV30 to TRBJ1-2; D is ambiguous. V lost 2 bases to trimming and J lost 4 bases, with 11 bases between them. This CDR3 has 13 amino acids. Per germline, CDR1 GTSNPN and CDR2 SVGIG (reference sequence). The CDR3 nucleotides are TGTGCCTGGAGTCCCCCCATGAGCTATGGCTACACCTTC. This sequence encodes CAWSPPMSYGYTF.

This clonotype appeared a few times. The gene calls are TRBV6-5 and TRBJ2-7, with 10 bases matching TRBD2. The V gene end was trimmed by 6 bases and the J gene end by 4 bases; junction bases not matched to a gene: 9. Per the germline V gene, CDR1 is MNHEY and CDR2 is SVGAGI. This CDR3 has 15 residues. CDR3 sequence (DNA): TGTGCCAGCAGCCGACTAGCGGGCACCTCTTACGAGCAGTACTTC. Translating gives CASSRLAGTSYEQYF.

The chain has TRBV18 and TRBJ2-7; 7 positions agree with TRBD2. Unmatched junction bases numbered 6, after V lost 1 base and J lost 0 bases. The V gene's germline CDR1 is KGHSH and CDR2 LQKENI. This CDR3 comprises 16 residues. The CDR3, as DNA: TGTGCCAGCTCACCACGGACCGGGGGGAGCTCCTACGAGCAGTACTTC. Amino acid sequence: CASSPRTGGSSYEQYF.

This clonotype came up a few times. The chain is built from TRBV18 and TRBJ1-2; D remains ambiguous. Germline V gene data show CDR1 as KGHSH and CDR2 as LQKENI. CDR3 size: 15 residues. V lost 1 base and J 2 bases, leaving 11 bases between the germline ends. The CDR3 DNA reads as TGTGCCAGCTCACCACTCAAAGTAACGAACTATGGCTACACCTTC. Residues: CASSPLKVTNYGYTF.

This clonotype appeared a few times. The V and J genes are TRBV12-3 or TRBV12-4 and TRBJ2-2; 9 bases are a match to TRBD2. The CDR3 loop spans 21 amino acids. V shed 5 bases, J shed 0 bases, and the junction held 19 bases outside the gene matches. CDR3 coding DNA: TGTGCCAGCAGTACCCTACTTGCGGGAGGGCCTGAGGGCGCGAACACCGGGGAGCTGTTTTTT. Protein sequence: CASSTLLAGGPEGANTGELFF.

J is TRBJ2-1 and V is TRBV12-3 or TRBV12-4; 8 bases map to TRBD2. Germline trimming cut 7 bases from V and 2 bases from J; bases unmatched to any gene: 7. This CDR3 spans 15 amino acids. The CDR3 DNA reads TGTGCCAGCACCACCGGGAGGGAGACCTACAATGAGCAGTTCTTC. Amino acids: CASTTGRETYNEQFF.

This clonotype was seen more than once but under ten times. The CDR3 spells CASSRDVATSEQFF. The CDR3 region has the DNA TGTGCCAGCAGTAGAGACGTGGCCACCTCTGAGCAGTTCTTC. The chain joins TRBV6-5 to TRBJ2-1; D is uncertain. CDR3 length equals 14 residues. CDR1 is MNHEY, CDR2 SVGAGI, per germline. Trimming pared 5 bases from V and 9 bases from J, leaving 17 bases between.

This rearrangement joins TRBV20-1 to TRBJ1-2, with 12 bases that match TRBD1. The trim removed 5 bases at V and 0 bases at J, leaving 7 bases unmatched. This CDR3 region has 16 residues. Germline CDR1 reads DFQATT; CDR2 reads SNEGSKA (reference sequence). In nucleotides, the CDR3 is TGCAGTGCTGTGGGACAGGGGGCCCTGTCTAACTATGGCTACACCTTC. Translated, it gives CSAVGQGALSNYGYTF.

This clonotype was picked up a small number of times. The V gene is TRBV10-3, the J gene TRBJ2-1; the match to TRBD1 covers 7 bases. This CDR3 has 18 amino acids. Germline V gene data show CDR1 as ENHRY and CDR2 as SYGVKD. The junction had 11 bases not matched to a gene; V was cut back by 3 bases and J by 0 bases. The CDR3 loop reads CAISDPTGPKSSYNEQFF. DNA of the CDR3: TGTGCCATCAGTGATCCGACAGGGCCGAAGAGCTCCTACAATGAGCAGTTCTTC.

This clonotype was recorded a few times. V is TRBV11-2 and J is TRBJ2-3; 9 bases match TRBD2. There are 15 residues in the CDR3. Germline V CDR1 and CDR2: SGHAT, FQNNGV. With V trimmed by 4 bases and J by 4 bases, 6 bases remained unmatched. CDR3 region: CASSSSGGRADTQYF. CDR3 in DNA: TGTGCCAGCAGCTCCTCGGGCGGGAGGGCAGATACGCAGTATTTT. Variable domain in full (rest from reference TRBV11-2 and TRBJ2-3): EAGVAQSPRYKIIEKRQSVAFWCNPISGHATLYWYQQILGQGPKLLIQFQNNGVVDDSQLPKDRFSAERLKGVDSTLKIQPAKLEDSAVYLCASSSSGGRADTQYFGPGTRLTVL.

This clonotype was detected many times. The CDR3 protein is CASSPRREFRAGELFF. The CDR3 nucleotides read TGTGCCAGCAGCCCGAGGCGGGAGTTCCGTGCCGGGGAGCTGTTTTTT. The chain is built from TRBV5-4 and TRBJ2-2; 7 nucleotides match TRBD2. Germline V CDR1 and CDR2: SGHNT, YYREEE (reference sequence). Trimming cost V 4 bases and J 6 bases; bases outside gene matches: 12. The CDR3 sequence is 16 residues long.